The rows below give T cell receptor beta chains drawn from one sample of a study of shared clonotypes between healthy human individuals. Some clones are missing from TCRdb's copy, which holds only in-frame ones; the method was immunoSEQ multiplex PCR. The data show about 1.1 million clones, about four fifths seen once. The material sequenced was memory CD4+ T cells from PBMCs. These receptors came from a man aged 18 to 35 in good health. Some clones in this sample may be carry-over from other donors' samples. CDR3s include the opening cysteine and the closing phenylalanine or tryptophan. A D gene is named only where the DNA matches it firmly. Only part of the rows carry a size: once, few, many, or a class if the clone is expanded.

j_gene	abundance	v_gene	d_gene	CDR3nt	CDR3aa
TRBJ2-7	-	TRBV28	-	TGTGCCAGCAGTCTGGGGGCGAGTGTGTACGAGCAGTACTTC	CASSLGASVYEQYF
TRBJ1-2	-	TRBV6-1	-	TGTGCCCTGGGGGACCGCTATGGCTACACCTTC	CALGDRYGYTF
TRBJ1-4	few	TRBV18	-	TGTGCCAGCTCCGAGCGTGAAAAACTGTTTTTT	CASSEREKLFF
TRBJ2-3	-	TRBV5-8	TRBD1	TGTGCCAGCAGCTTTTCCGGGACAGATCTGGATACGCAGTATTTT	CASSFSGTDLDTQYF
TRBJ1-5	-	TRBV4-2	-	TGTGCCAGCAGCCAAGGTGGAATTAGGGGTTTGAATCAGCCCCAGCATTTT	CASSQGGIRGLNQPQHF
TRBJ2-1	-	TRBV5-6	-	TGTGCCAGCAGCTTACTTGCAGCGGCCCACACGTTCTTC	CASSLLAAAHTFF
TRBJ2-2	-	TRBV5-6	TRBD1	TGTGCCAGCAGCTTGGCGCAGGGGGCGCCCGGGGAGCTGTTTTTT	CASSLAQGAPGELFF
TRBJ2-5	-	TRBV5-5	TRBD1	TGTGCCAGCAGGCCCAGGGGGTTCTCCCAAGAGACCCAGTACTTC	CASRPRGFSQETQYF
TRBJ1-1	-	TRBV18	-	TGTGCCAGCTCACCAGGTGGGGGGTTGAGGGACACTGAAGCTTTCTTT	CASSPGGGLRDTEAFF
TRBJ1-4	-	TRBV7-9	TRBD1	TGTGCCAGCAACAAGGACAGGGGGGGAAGTAATGAAAAACTGTTTTTT	CASNKDRGGSNEKLFF
TRBJ2-3	-	TRBV6-1	TRBD1	TGTGCCAGCAGTGTACAGGGGGCAGATACGCAGTATTTT	CASSVQGADTQYF
TRBJ2-2	-	TRBV28	TRBD2	TGTGCCAGCAGCGAGGGGAGGGTCACCGGGGAGCTGTTTTTT	CASSEGRVTGELFF
TRBJ1-1	-	TRBV4-1	-	TGCGCCAGCAGCCATGTGGGGGGTGGCCGGATGAACACTGAAGCTTTCTTT	CASSHVGGGRMNTEAFF
TRBJ2-7	-	TRBV15	-	TGTGCCACCAGCAGAGATAGGGAAAAGGTGCAGTACTTC	CATSRDREKVQYF
TRBJ1-2	-	TRBV18	-	TGTGCCAGCTCACCCGGCCCAATAGGGACTGCATATGGCTACACCTTC	CASSPGPIGTAYGYTF
TRBJ2-7	few	TRBV28	-	TGTGCCAGCACCTCCCCCGGGACGGGAACCTACGAGCAGTACTTC	CASTSPGTGTYEQYF
TRBJ1-2	-	TRBV6-5	TRBD1	TGTGCCAGCAGTTACTCGGTGCAGGGGGAGGACTATGGCTACACCTTC	CASSYSVQGEDYGYTF
TRBJ1-5	few	TRBV28	-	TGTGCCAGCAGCCTGGCCAGTTATCAGCCCCAGCATTTT	CASSLASYQPQHF
TRBJ2-2	-	TRBV4-2	-	TGTGCCAGCAGCCAAGCGTCTTTTCTAGAAAGGGCCGGGGAGCTGTTTTTT	CASSQASFLERAGELFF
TRBJ1-3	-	TRBV5-1	-	TGCGCCAGCAGCTTGGTGACAGCGACGTGGGGGCCCGGAAACACCATATATTTT	CASSLVTATWGPGNTIYF
TRBJ2-7	once	TRBV6-5	-	TGTGCCAGCAGGGCCGGGGACGAGCAGTACTTC	CASRAGDEQYF
TRBJ1-1	many	TRBV6-1	-	TGTGCCAGCAGTGAATGGGGTATGAACACTGAAGCTTTCTTT	CASSEWGMNTEAFF
TRBJ2-1	-	TRBV6-1	-	TGTGCCAGCAGTGGGGGAGGCTCCTACAATGAGCAGTTCTTC	CASSGGGSYNEQFF
TRBJ2-1	-	TRBV2	-	TGTGCCAGCAGTGAAGTCAGGGTGGGGAATGAGCAGTTCTTC	CASSEVRVGNEQFF
TRBJ1-4	-	TRBV28	TRBD1	TGTGCCTGCAGGGGGCACGAAAAACTGTTTTTT	CACRGHEKLFF
TRBJ2-5	-	TRBV6-1	TRBD1	TGTGCCAGCGCACAGGGGTTCGGAGAGACCCAGTACTTC	CASAQGFGETQYF
TRBJ2-7	-	TRBV18	TRBD1	TGTGCCAGCTCACCCTCGACAGGGCCCTACGAGCAGTACTTC	CASSPSTGPYEQYF
TRBJ1-3	-	TRBV4-3	-	TGCGCCAGCATCACGGGACGGATCTCTGGAAACACCATATATTTT	CASITGRISGNTIYF
TRBJ2-5	-	TRBV7-9	-	TGTGCCAGCAGCTTAGCGGGGAGATTAGAGACCCAGTACTTC	CASSLAGRLETQYF
TRBJ2-5	-	TRBV5-1	TRBD2	TGCGCCAGCAGCTTAGGGTACGCGGGAGCGGGGGAGACCCAGTACTTC	CASSLGYAGAGETQYF
TRBJ1-3	-	TRBV15	-	TGTGCCACCAGCAGAGCAGGGCCTGGAAACACCATATATTTT	CATSRAGPGNTIYF
TRBJ2-7	-	TRBV9	-	TGTGCCAGCAGCGTAGCTCCCGATCCCCTCTACGAGCAGTACTTC	CASSVAPDPLYEQYF
TRBJ2-7	-	TRBV7-2	TRBD1	TGTGCCAGCAGCTTAAGGGACAGATACTACGAGCAGTACTTC	CASSLRDRYYEQYF
TRBJ2-5	-	TRBV30	TRBD2	TGTGCCTGGAGACCGGGACTAGCGGAGTACCAAGAGACCCAGTACTTC	CAWRPGLAEYQETQYF
TRBJ1-5	-	TRBV9	-	TGTGCCAGCAGCAGGACAGGCAATCAGCCCCAGCATTTT	CASSRTGNQPQHF